A selection of T cell receptor beta chains follows, all from one sample in a study of cytomegalovirus exposure and HLA in healthy donors. The protocol was immunoSEQ multiplex PCR, while the TCRdb copy is restricted to in-frame clones and leaves out a portion. The sample has about 88,000 clones, 84% seen once. The specimen was PBMCs. These receptors were taken from a woman aged 18-29 years in good health and CMV-seropositive. Both conserved end residues are trimmed from each CDR3. Fields, in order: J gene, V gene, CDR3 protein.

TRBJ2-2	TRBV7-9	ASSFPGTANTGELF
TRBJ1-5	TRBV15	ATSRIDAGNQPQH
TRBJ2-1	TRBV4-1	ASSQDWGGTTLSNEQF
TRBJ1-6	TRBV30	AWSREQGNSPLH
TRBJ2-3	TRBV18	ASSPRGGGPSTDTQY
TRBJ1-4	TRBV27	ASRYRGTNEKLF
TRBJ1-1	TRBV27	ASSLGQGRTEAF
TRBJ2-5	TRBV9	ASSVSSGVQETQY
TRBJ1-1	TRBV7-9	ASSLRGGGDTEAF
TRBJ2-5	TRBV27	ASSLGTGGETQY
TRBJ2-1	TRBV10-1	ASTLPLAGGLGGEQF
TRBJ1-4	TRBV4-3	ASSQDSRGVNEKLF
TRBJ2-2	TRBV6-6	ASSSRLNTGELF
TRBJ1-6	TRBV11-2	ASSVQGAAYNSPLH
TRBJ2-6	TRBV5-4	ASSALPSSGANVLT